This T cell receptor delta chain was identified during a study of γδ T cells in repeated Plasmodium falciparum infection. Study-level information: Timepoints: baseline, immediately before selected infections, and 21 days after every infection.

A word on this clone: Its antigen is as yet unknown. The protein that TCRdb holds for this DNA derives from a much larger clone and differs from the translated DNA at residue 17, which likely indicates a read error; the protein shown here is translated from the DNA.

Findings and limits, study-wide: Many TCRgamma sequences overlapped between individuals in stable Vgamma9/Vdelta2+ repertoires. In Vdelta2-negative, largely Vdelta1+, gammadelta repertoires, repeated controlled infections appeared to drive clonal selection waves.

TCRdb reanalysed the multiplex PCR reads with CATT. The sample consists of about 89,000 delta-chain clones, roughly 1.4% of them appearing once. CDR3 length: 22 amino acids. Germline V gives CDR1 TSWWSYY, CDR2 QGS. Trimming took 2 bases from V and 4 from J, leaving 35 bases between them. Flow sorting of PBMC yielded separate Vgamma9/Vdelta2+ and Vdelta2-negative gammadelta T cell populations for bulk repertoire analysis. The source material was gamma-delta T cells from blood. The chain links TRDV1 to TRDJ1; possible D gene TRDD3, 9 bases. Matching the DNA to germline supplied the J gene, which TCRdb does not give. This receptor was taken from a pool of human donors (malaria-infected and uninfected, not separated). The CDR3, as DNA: TGTGCTCTTGGGGAATTTACGCGTCTTCCTACTTATTGGGGGATAACAAGCGATAAACTCATCTTT. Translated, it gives CALGEFTRLPTYWGITSDKLIF.